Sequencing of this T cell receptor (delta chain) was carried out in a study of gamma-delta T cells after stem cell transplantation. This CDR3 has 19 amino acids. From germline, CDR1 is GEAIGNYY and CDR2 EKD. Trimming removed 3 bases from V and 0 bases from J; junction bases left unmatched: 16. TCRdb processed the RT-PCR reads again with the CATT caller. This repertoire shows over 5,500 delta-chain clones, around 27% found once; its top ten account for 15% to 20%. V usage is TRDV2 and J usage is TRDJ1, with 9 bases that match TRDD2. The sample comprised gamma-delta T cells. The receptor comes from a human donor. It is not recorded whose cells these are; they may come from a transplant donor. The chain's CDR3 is CACDRLPTAQGEYTDKLIF. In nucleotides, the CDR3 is TGTGCCTGTGACCGCCTTCCTACGGCGCAGGGGGAGTACACCGATAAACTCATCTTT.